This TCR beta chain was recorded in a study of blood T cells in healthy people across ages. Study context: Capture via template switching afforded approximately one barcoded beta molecule per two T cells.

Alongside a J-beta primer mix, a sample-barcoded 5' primer served in a second PCR lasting about 7 to 11 cycles. Carrying 12 random nucleotides, a template-switch adaptor labeled each individual cDNA molecule. TCRdb independently ran MiXCR on the 5' RACE reads; one entry per CDR3 protein. The sample has roughly 1,800,000 distinct CDR3 sequences, roughly 52% seen once. This clonotype was detected a few times. Staff drew roughly 10 milliliters of peripheral blood from each donor. Germline CDR1 reads MNHNY; CDR2 reads SVGAGI (reference sequence). The CDR3 loop spans 16 amino acids. Trimming left V 6 bases short and J 5 bases short, with 22 bases between.

The sequenced material came from blood. The chain uses TRBV6-6 and TRBJ2-5; D remains unclear. The clonotype comes from a woman aged 40 to 50 in good health. CDR3 sequence reads: CASRVVLQSEAETQYF. The DNA for the CDR3 is TGTGCCAGCAGGGTAGTGTTACAGTCCGAGGCGGAGACCCAGTACTTC.